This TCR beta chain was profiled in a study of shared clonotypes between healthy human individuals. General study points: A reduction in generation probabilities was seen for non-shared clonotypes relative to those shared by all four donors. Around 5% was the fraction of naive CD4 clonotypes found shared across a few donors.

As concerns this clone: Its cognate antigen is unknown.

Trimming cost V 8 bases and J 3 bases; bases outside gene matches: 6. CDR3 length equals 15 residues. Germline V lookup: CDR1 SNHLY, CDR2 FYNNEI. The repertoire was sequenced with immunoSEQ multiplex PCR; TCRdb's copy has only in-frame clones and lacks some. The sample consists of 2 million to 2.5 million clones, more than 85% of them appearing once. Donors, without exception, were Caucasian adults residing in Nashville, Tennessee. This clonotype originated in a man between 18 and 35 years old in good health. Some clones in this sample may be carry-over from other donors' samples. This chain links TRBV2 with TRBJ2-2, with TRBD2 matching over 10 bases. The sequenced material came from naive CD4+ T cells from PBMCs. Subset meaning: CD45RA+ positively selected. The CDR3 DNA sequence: TGTGCCAGCGGGGGACTAGCGCGTGACACCGGGGAGCTGTTTTTT. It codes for CASGGLARDTGELFF.